Below are 3 T cell receptor beta chains sequenced from a single sample in a study of OX40 agonist ivuxolimab in advanced cancers. Clones were read by immunoSEQ multiplex PCR, and TCRdb kept only the in-frame ones, dropping some. The sample consists of about 88,000 clones, about 85% of them appearing once. The source was CD4+ or CD8+ T cells sorted from blood, collected in a trial of the OX40 agonist ivuxolimab. The source of these receptors is an adult with an advanced solid tumor such as melanoma, head and neck, liver or kidney cancer.

The rearrangement joins TRBV2 to TRBJ1-1; TRBD1 might be the D (5 bases). The CDR3 runs 13 residues. V was trimmed by 7 bases and J by 3 bases, leaving 12 bases between them. The germline CDR1 and CDR2 sequences are SNHLY and FYNNEI. The CDR3 sequence: CASIRGGDTEAFF. The CDR3 DNA follows: TGTGCCAGCATCCGGGGAGGGGACACTGAAGCTTTCTTT. The full variable domain, completed using reference TRBV2 and TRBJ1-1, is EPEVTQTPSHQVTQMGQEVILRCVPISNHLYFYWYRQILGQKVEFLVSFYNNEISEKSEIFDDQFSVERPDGSNFTLKIRSTKLEDSAMYFCASIRGGDTEAFFGQGTRLTVV.

This clone was observed at least ten times. V usage is TRBV7-2 and J usage is TRBJ2-7; D may correspond to TRBD1 or TRBD2 (5 bases each). Germline loops: CDR1 SGHTA, CDR2 FQGNSA. V lost 5 bases and J 7 bases, leaving 18 bases between the germline ends. CDR3 length: 14 residues. DNA for the CDR3: TGTGCCAGCAGCACCGGGACGGCTTCTTGGGAGCAGTACTTC. It translates to CASSTGTASWEQYF.

This clone has only a few counts. This chain links TRBV7-2 with TRBJ2-3; 13 nucleotides agree with TRBD2. The CDR3 covers 16 residues. J was trimmed by 6 bases and V by 5 bases; bases with no gene match: 8. The germline CDR1 and CDR2 sequences are SGHTA and FQGNSA. CDR3 coding DNA: TGTGCCAGCAGCACGATTACGACTAGCGGGAGGGATACGCAGTATTTT. It is translated as CASSTITTSGRDTQYF.